This T cell receptor (beta chain) appears in the sequencing data of a study of CXCR3-negative and CXCR3-positive naive CD8 T cells. Broader study findings: CXCR3-positive naive cells had TRB CDR3s that were more hydrophobic than CXCR3-negative naive cells had. The study found that naive CXCR3-negative and CXCR3-positive cells shared TRBV-TRBJ usage, while memory cells differed.

Germline-derived CDR1 and CDR2 are MDHEN and SYDVKM. There are 16 residues in the CDR3. Remarks on this clonotype: The target antigen is unknown.

UMI labels and 5' RACE were used to prepare the TRB cDNA libraries. TCRdb reprocessed the 5' RACE reads and reports one entry per CDR3 protein, with no DNA. The table for this sample gives tens of thousands of distinct CDR3 sequences. The source of this sequence is a human donor in good health. Some clones in this sample may be carry-over from other donors' samples. The sample taken for sequencing was naive CXCR3+ CD8+ T cells from blood. As for subset: CD45RO-CCR7+CD27+CD95- naive CD8+ T cells expressing CXCR3 (TNR3+). The V call is TRBV28, the J call TRBJ1-1. CDR3 loop: CASSLLRYLEDTEAFF.